The clone carrying this T cell receptor beta chain was observed a single time. Its antigen remains unknown. The data belong to a study of spatial heterogeneity in lung cancer. Whole-study context: Beta-chain sequences consistently outnumbered alpha-chain sequences in detection. Raw-read counts averaged over ten per unique TCR and UMI combination. General study points: In blood, ubiquitous expanded tumor TCRs appeared more at resection than follow-up.

Germline CDR1 reads MDHEN; CDR2 reads SYDVKM. V dropped 3 bases and J dropped 0 bases, with 6 bases sitting between them. The CDR3 is 14 amino acids. Time point meaning: blood at routine non-recurrence follow-up after resection. Tumor, nontumor lung or frozen PBMC supplied whole RNA that was sequenced unsorted. One entry per CDR3 protein, called by TCRdb with MiXCR from the 5' RACE reads. The table shows about 87,000 distinct CDR3 sequences, with roughly 21% occurring only once. V and J are TRBV28 and TRBJ1-5; tentative D call: TRBD1 (5 bases). The sample in question was PBMCs, obtained at follow-up. The TCR comes from a male donor with early-stage non-small cell lung cancer. This chain's CDR3 is CASSLDTSNQPQHF. As DNA, the CDR3 is TGTGCCAGCAGTTTGGACACTAGCAATCAGCCCCAGCATTTT.